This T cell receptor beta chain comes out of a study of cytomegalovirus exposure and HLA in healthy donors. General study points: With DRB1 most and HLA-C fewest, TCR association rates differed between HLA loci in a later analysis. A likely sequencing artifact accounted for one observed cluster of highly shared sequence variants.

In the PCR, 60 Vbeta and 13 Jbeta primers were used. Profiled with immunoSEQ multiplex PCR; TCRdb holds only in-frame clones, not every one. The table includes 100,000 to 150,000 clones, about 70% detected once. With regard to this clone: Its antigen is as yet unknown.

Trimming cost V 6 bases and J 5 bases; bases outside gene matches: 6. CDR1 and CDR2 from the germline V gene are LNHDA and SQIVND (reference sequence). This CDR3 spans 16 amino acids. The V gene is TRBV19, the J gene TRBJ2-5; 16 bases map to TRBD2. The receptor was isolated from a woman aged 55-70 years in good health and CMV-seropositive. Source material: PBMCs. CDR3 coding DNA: TGTGCCAGTAGAGGGACTAGCGGGGGGGCCTTGGAGACCCAGTACTTC. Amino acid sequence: CASRGTSGGALETQYF.